This T cell receptor beta chain was recovered during a study of response to subunit inactivated influenza vaccine. Study conclusions and caveats: Seasonal influenza vaccination, on each occasion, was suggested by the authors to recruit few new T cells.

The junction had 6 bases not matched to a gene; V was cut back by 4 bases and J by 0 bases. Germline CDR1 SGHRS, CDR2 YFSETQ. This CDR3 spans 17 amino acids. A single record per CDR3 protein comes from TCRdb applying MiXCR to the RT-PCR reads. The repertoire consists of about 520,000 distinct CDR3 sequences, with 6.5% to 8% occurring once and the leading ten covering around 13%. The sample holds a few counts of this clonotype. Antigen: not known. Here the sequenced sample was PBMCs from blood, taken 23 months after vaccination. The J gene is TRBJ1-3, the V gene TRBV5-1; TRBD1 matches at 11 bases. This clonotype was sampled from a man aged 50 to 75 who received an inactivated influenza vaccine. CDR3 sequence reads: CASSPTGTGGSGNTIYF. CDR3 DNA: TGCGCCAGCAGCCCTACCGGGACAGGGGGCTCTGGAAACACCATATATTTT.